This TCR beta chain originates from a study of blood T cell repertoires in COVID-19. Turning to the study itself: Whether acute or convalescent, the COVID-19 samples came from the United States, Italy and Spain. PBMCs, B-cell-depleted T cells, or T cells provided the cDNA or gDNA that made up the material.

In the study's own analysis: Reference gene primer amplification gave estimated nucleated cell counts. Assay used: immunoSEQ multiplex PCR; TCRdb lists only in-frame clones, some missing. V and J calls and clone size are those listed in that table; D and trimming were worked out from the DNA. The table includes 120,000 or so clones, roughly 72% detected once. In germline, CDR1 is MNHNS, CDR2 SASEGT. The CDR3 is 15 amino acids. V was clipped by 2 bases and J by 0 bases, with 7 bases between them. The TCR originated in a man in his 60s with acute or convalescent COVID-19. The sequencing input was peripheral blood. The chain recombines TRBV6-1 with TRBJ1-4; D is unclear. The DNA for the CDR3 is TGTGCCAGCAGTGAATGGAGGGCAACTAATGAAAAACTGTTTTTT. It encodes CASSEWRATNEKLFF.